This T cell receptor beta chain was sequenced for a study of T cells in localized non-small cell lung cancer. Study-level points and caveats: Without multi-region sequencing, intratumor heterogeneity could not be excluded. Among the tissues sampled, uninvolved adjacent lung had the highest T cell clonality, above tumor. When the top 100 tumor clones were examined, a median approximately 54 of them also appeared in the adjacent lung, which was paired and uninvolved.

About this clone itself: Its antigen is currently unknown. Other DNA sequences from this sample encode an identical CDR3 as well.

This CDR3 comprises 15 residues. The assay was immunoSEQ multiplex PCR, and TCRdb's table has in-frame clones only and misses some. The table has tens of thousands of clones, 93% seen once. This rearrangement joins TRBV1 to TRBJ2-1; the D segment call TRBD2 is taken from the table without a DNA check. TRBV1 counts as a pseudogene. The material was peripheral blood, obtained before any cancer treatment. The receptor's source is a female donor older than 55 with stage I lung adenocarcinoma. The CDR3 DNA follows: TGCACCAGCAGTCAGAGGGCGGGGGGGGACAATGAGCAGTTCTTC. Translating gives CTSSQRAGGDNEQFF.